The 15 T cell receptor beta chains in this list originate from one sample, sequenced in a study of blood T cell repertoires in COVID-19. Repertoires were generated with immunoSEQ multiplex PCR, while TCRdb's copy carries only in-frame clones and drops some. Counted here are over 200,000 clones, about 83% occurring once; the ten biggest clones make up roughly 8.7%. The sample was peripheral blood. The receptor source for this set is a middle-aged man with active or convalescent COVID-19.

In nucleotides, the CDR3 is TGTGCCAGCAGTGATCCAGGGCGCAGCTCCTACGAGCAGTACTTC. It encodes CASSDPGRSSYEQYF. The J gene is TRBJ2-7, the V gene TRBV25-1; the D gene is possibly TRBD1 (5 bases). CDR3 length: 15 residues. Trimming left V 3 bases short and J 0 bases short, with 12 bases between. Looked up from germline, CDR1 is MGHDK and CDR2 is SYGVNS.

This sequence joins TRBV18 and TRBJ1-4, with 7 bases lining up with TRBD1. V lost 3 bases and J lost 7; bases outside the gene matches: 2. The CDR3 runs to 13 residues. The germline gives CDR1 KGHSH, CDR2 LQKENI. CDR3: CASSPRGSEKLFF. The CDR3 coding sequence is TGTGCCAGCTCACCCAGGGGGAGTGAAAAACTGTTTTTT.

The chain has TRBV10-3 and TRBJ1-2; D remains unclear. The CDR3 totals 16 residues. Deletions cut 2 bases from V and 1 base from J, with 14 bases between. Per the germline V gene, CDR1 is ENHRY and CDR2 is SYGVKD. CDR3 bases: TGTGCCATCAGTGAGCGGTCCTCTGGGAGTAACTATGGCTACACCTTC. As protein: CAISERSSGSNYGYTF.

The rearrangement joins TRBV7-3 to TRBJ1-1, with 7 bases fitting TRBD1. CDR3 length: 13 amino acids. V trimming: 1 base; J trimming: 6 bases; junction bases outside the gene matches: 2. Per the germline V gene, CDR1 is SGHTA and CDR2 is FQGTGA. This chain's CDR3 is CASSLRDSSEAFF. Written as DNA, the CDR3 is TGTGCCAGCAGCTTAAGGGACAGTTCTGAAGCTTTCTTT.

V usage is TRBV29-1 and J usage is TRBJ1-1, with D unresolved. Looked up from germline, CDR1 is SQVTM and CDR2 is ANQGSEA. The CDR3 totals 13 residues. Trimming removed 0 bases from V and 11 bases from J, with 16 bases in between. CDR3: CSVEDRVGPGAFF. The CDR3 nucleotides read TGCAGCGTTGAAGATCGAGTGGGTCCCGGGGCTTTCTTT.

The rearrangement uses TRBV6-1 and TRBJ1-5; 7 bases map to TRBD1. Germline CDR1 and CDR2: MNHNS and SASEGT. The CDR3 is 16 residues long. Germline trimming cut 3 bases from V and 4 bases from J; bases unmatched to any gene: 9. The CDR3 nucleotides read TGTGCCAGCAGTGACCCAACAGGGGTTCGGAATCAGCCCCAGCATTTT. It codes for CASSDPTGVRNQPQHF.

V is TRBV2 and J is TRBJ2-2, with D maybe TRBD1 (6 bases). Germline values: CDR1 SNHLY, CDR2 FYNNEI. The CDR3 is 16 residues long. Trimming removed 2 bases from V and 2 bases from J, with 12 bases in between. The CDR3, as DNA: TGTGCCAGCAGTGAAAGGGACACACGAAACACCGGGGAGCTGTTTTTT. It yields the protein CASSERDTRNTGELFF.

The chain uses TRBV5-6 and TRBJ1-1; 9 bases line up with TRBD1. The germline V gene has CDR1 SGHDT and CDR2 YYEEEE. The CDR3 is made up of 15 amino acids. V trimming: 4 bases; J trimming: 1 base; junction bases outside the gene matches: 5. CDR3 protein: CASSLDRGQNTEAFF. The CDR3 DNA is TGTGCCAGCAGCCTGGACAGGGGCCAGAACACTGAAGCTTTCTTT. The full variable domain, rest sourced from reference TRBV5-6 and TRBJ1-1, is DAGVTQSPTHLIKTRGQQVTLRCSPKSGHDTVSWYQQALGQGPQFIFQYYEEEERQRGNFPDRFSGHQFPNYSSELNVNALLLGDSALYLCASSLDRGQNTEAFFGQGTRLTVV.

This chain uses TRBV25-1 with TRBJ2-1, with TRBD2 matching over 8 bases. Germline CDR1 reads MGHDK; CDR2 reads SYGVNS. The junction had 11 bases not matched to a gene; V was cut back by 2 bases and J by 8 bases. This CDR3 has 16 amino acids. The CDR3 reads CASSEQRGTYTDEQFF. CDR3 in DNA: TGTGCCAGCAGTGAACAGCGGGGGACATACACGGATGAGCAGTTCTTC. Filled out from reference TRBV25-1 and TRBJ2-1, the complete variable domain reads EADIYQTPRYLVIGTGKKITLECSQTMGHDKMYWYQQDPGMELHLIHYSYGVNSTEKGDLSSESTVSRIRTEHFPLTLESARPSHTSQYLCASSEQRGTYTDEQFFGPGTRLTVL.

The rearrangement links TRBV7-9 to TRBJ1-1, with 9 bases matching TRBD1. Germline values: CDR1 SEHNR, CDR2 FQNEAQ (reference sequence). V trimming: 8 bases; J trimming: 3 bases; junction bases outside the gene matches: 4. There are 13 residues in the CDR3. The CDR3 DNA reads as TGTGCCAGCCTGGGACAGGGCGACACTGAAGCTTTCTTT. Protein product: CASLGQGDTEAFF.

V is TRBV5-1 and J is TRBJ1-5; 7 bases are a match to TRBD1. The CDR3 is 16 amino acids. Looked up from germline, CDR1 is SGHRS and CDR2 is YFSETQ. With 4 bases clipped from V and 0 bases from J, the junction kept 7 bases outside the gene matches. Here the CDR3 reads CASSPGDSHSNQPQHF. CDR3 DNA: TGCGCCAGCAGCCCGGGGGACAGCCATAGCAATCAGCCCCAGCATTTT.

The chain employs TRBV15 and TRBJ2-5; D remains unclear. The CDR3 is 13 residues long. V lost 3 bases, J lost 4 bases, and 9 bases lay in between. The germline gives CDR1 LNHNV, CDR2 YYDKDF (reference sequence). The CDR3 loop reads CATSRTTRETQYF. The CDR3 DNA reads TGTGCCACCAGCAGGACGACTCGAGAGACCCAGTACTTC.

The chain links TRBV10-3 to TRBJ1-4, with no clear D. CDR1 is ENHRY and CDR2 is SYGVKD in the germline V gene. There are 16 residues in the CDR3. V was pared by 3 bases and J by 0 bases, with 11 bases between. The CDR3 DNA is TGTGCCATCAGTGACCGCGACGGGACAACTAATGAAAAACTGTTTTTT. This gives the protein CAISDRDGTTNEKLFF.

This clone was observed a handful of times. This sequence joins TRBV6-5 and TRBJ1-3, with 8 bases identical to TRBD1. This CDR3 has 16 amino acids. V lost 0 bases to trimming and J lost 2 bases; unmatched junction nucleotides: 3. CDR1 is MNHEY and CDR2 is SVGAGI in the germline V gene. The CDR3 sequence is CASSYSKQGAGNTIYF. CDR3 DNA sequence: TGTGCCAGCAGTTACTCGAAACAGGGGGCTGGAAACACCATATATTTT.

This clone occurred once. This chain joins TRBV11-3 and TRBJ2-7, with no clear D. V lost 3 bases and J 5 bases, leaving 11 bases between the germline ends. Germline CDR1 and CDR2: SGHNT and YENEEA. The CDR3 loop spans 13 amino acids. The CDR3 reads CASSFDLRDEQYF. The CDR3 coding sequence is TGTGCCAGCAGCTTTGACCTCCGGGACGAGCAGTACTTC.